These T cell receptor beta chains were read from a single sample in a study of T cells in localized non-small cell lung cancer. The assay was immunoSEQ multiplex PCR, and TCRdb's table has in-frame clones only and misses some. The sample yields tens of thousands of clones, roughly 83% seen once. The material was peripheral blood mononuclear cells, obtained before any cancer treatment. The receptors originated from a man aged 40-75 years with stage III lung adenocarcinoma. Both conserved end residues are part of each CDR3. The order of the fields is D gene, V gene, J gene, clone size, CDR3 DNA, CDR3 protein. A D gene is named only where the DNA matches it firmly. The listing skips clone size in some rows; elsewhere it reads once, few, many or a size class.

D: TRBD2
V: TRBV6-1
J: TRBJ2-2
size: -
DNA: TGTGCCAGCAGCCTAGCGGAGAACACCGGGGAGCTGTTTTTT
CDR3: CASSLAENTGELFF

D: -
V: TRBV6-1
J: TRBJ2-3
size: -
DNA: TGTGCCAGCAGTCACGGAGATACGCAGTATTTT
CDR3: CASSHGDTQYF

D: TRBD2
V: TRBV11-2
J: TRBJ2-7
size: -
DNA: TGTGCCAGCAGCTTAGAAAGCGGGAGGTACTACGAGCAGTACTTC
CDR3: CASSLESGRYYEQYF

D: TRBD2
V: TRBV5-4
J: TRBJ2-1
size: once
DNA: TGTGCCAGCAGTCCCACCTCGGGACTAGCGGGAGAAGAGCAGTTCTTC
CDR3: CASSPTSGLAGEEQFF

D: TRBD2
V: TRBV2
J: TRBJ2-7
size: few
DNA: TGTGCCAGCAGTGAACCGTACCCTAGCGGGGCTAGGTACGAGCAGTACTTC
CDR3: CASSEPYPSGARYEQYF

D: -
V: TRBV2
J: TRBJ1-2
size: -
DNA: TGTGCCAACATCCAGGGCGCGGGCTATGGCTACACCTTC
CDR3: CANIQGAGYGYTF

D: -
V: TRBV6-1
J: TRBJ2-2
size: -
DNA: TGTGCCAGCAGTGAAGCGTTCGGACTCTTGAACACCGGGGAGCTGTTTTTT
CDR3: CASSEAFGLLNTGELFF

D: -
V: TRBV2
J: TRBJ2-1
size: -
DNA: TGTGCCAGCTCGGACTTTTGGGATGAGCAGTTCTTC
CDR3: CASSDFWDEQFF

D: -
V: TRBV6-5
J: TRBJ2-3
size: -
DNA: TGTGCCAGCAGTTTCCCCTCAGATACGCAGTATTTT
CDR3: CASSFPSDTQYF

D: -
V: TRBV23-1
J: TRBJ1-1
size: few
DNA: TGCGCCAGCAGTCAAGAGGGTCAGGTCTTT
CDR3: CASSQEGQVF

D: -
V: TRBV21-1
J: TRBJ1-5
size: -
DNA: TGTGCCAGCAGCGCCCAGGGTAGGGGCAATCAGCCCCAGCATTTT
CDR3: CASSAQGRGNQPQHF

D: -
V: TRBV7-6
J: TRBJ2-2
size: -
DNA: TGTGCCAGCAGCTCGGATGGCGGGGAGCTGTTTTTT
CDR3: CASSSDGGELFF

D: -
V: TRBV11-3
J: TRBJ2-7
size: -
DNA: TGTGCCAGCAGCTTAGGTGGCAGCGGGCTGGGCTACGAGCAGTACTTC
CDR3: CASSLGGSGLGYEQYF

D: -
V: TRBV7-2
J: TRBJ2-2
size: -
DNA: TGTGCCAGCCCTTCCCCGGGGCTAGACCCCGGGGAGCTGTTTTTT
CDR3: CASPSPGLDPGELFF

D: -
V: TRBV7-2
J: TRBJ2-5
size: -
DNA: TGTGCCAGCAGCTTCAACAGGGAAACGGACCAGTACTTC
CDR3: CASSFNRETDQYF

D: -
V: TRBV7-3
J: TRBJ2-3
size: once
DNA: TGTGCCAGCGGGGGTCTTAGCACAGATACGCAGTATTTT
CDR3: CASGGLSTDTQYF

D: TRBD1
V: TRBV6-5
J: TRBJ2-7
size: once
DNA: TGTGCCAGCAACCGACCGGGACAGGGTTACGAGCAGTACTTC
CDR3: CASNRPGQGYEQYF

D: -
V: TRBV6-1
J: TRBJ1-5
size: -
DNA: TGTGCCAGCCAAGACCTGGGTCAGCCCCAGCATTTT
CDR3: CASQDLGQPQHF

D: -
V: TRBV18
J: TRBJ1-3
size: -
DNA: TGTGCCAGCTCACCCAATGACGTACTTTACTCTGGAAACACCATATATTTT
CDR3: CASSPNDVLYSGNTIYF

D: -
V: TRBV27
J: TRBJ1-2
size: -
DNA: TGTGCCAGCAGTTTAGCCAGGGGACACTATGGCTACACCTTC
CDR3: CASSLARGHYGYTF

D: TRBD1
V: TRBV9
J: TRBJ2-7
size: -
DNA: TGTGCCAGCAGCCCCGGGACAGCTATTTCCTACGAGCAGTACTTC
CDR3: CASSPGTAISYEQYF

D: -
V: TRBV6-6
J: TRBJ1-1
size: -
DNA: TGTGCCAGCAGTTCCATAGGGGGGAGCGCAGAAGCTTTCTTT
CDR3: CASSSIGGSAEAFF

D: TRBD1
V: TRBV2
J: TRBJ1-2
size: -
DNA: TGTGCCAGCAGTGAACAGGGGGACTATGGCTACACCTTC
CDR3: CASSEQGDYGYTF

D: TRBD1
V: TRBV9
J: TRBJ1-4
size: -
DNA: TGTGCCAGCAGCGTACAGGGAGGACAGGGATGGGAAAAACTGTTTTTT
CDR3: CASSVQGGQGWEKLFF

D: -
V: TRBV18
J: TRBJ2-3
size: -
DNA: TGTGCCAGCTCACAAGGCCCCATTCCTAGCACAGATACGCAGTATTTT
CDR3: CASSQGPIPSTDTQYF

D: -
V: TRBV6-1
J: TRBJ2-7
size: -
DNA: TGTGCCAGCAAAACAGGTTCTACCTACGAGCAGTACTTC
CDR3: CASKTGSTYEQYF

D: TRBD1
V: TRBV5-8
J: TRBJ2-3
size: -
DNA: TGTGCCAGCAGCTCCGGGACAGGGGGCCTCGCAGATACGCAGTATTTT
CDR3: CASSSGTGGLADTQYF

D: TRBD1
V: TRBV5-6
J: TRBJ2-7
size: -
DNA: TGTGCCAGCAGCTTGAGGACAGGGAGCTCCTACGAGCAGTACTTC
CDR3: CASSLRTGSSYEQYF

D: TRBD1
V: TRBV18
J: TRBJ1-2
size: once
DNA: TGTGCCAGCTCACCTGACAGGGATGGCTACACCTTC
CDR3: CASSPDRDGYTF

D: TRBD1
V: TRBV10-2
J: TRBJ2-1
size: -
DNA: TGCGCCAGCAGGGGGACAGGGTTATACAATGAGCAGTTCTTC
CDR3: CASRGTGLYNEQFF

D: -
V: TRBV28
J: TRBJ1-2
size: once
DNA: TGTGCCAGCAGTGCCCAGGGAGGCGGCTACACCTTC
CDR3: CASSAQGGGYTF

D: TRBD1
V: TRBV7-2
J: TRBJ1-6
size: -
DNA: TGTGCCAGCTCCGGGACAGGGGGATCTAATTCACCCCTCCACTTT
CDR3: CASSGTGGSNSPLHF

D: -
V: TRBV5-1
J: TRBJ2-3
size: -
DNA: TGCGCCAGCAGCTTTCAGAGCACAGATACGCAGTATTTT
CDR3: CASSFQSTDTQYF

D: TRBD1
V: TRBV28
J: TRBJ1-2
size: -
DNA: TGTGCCAGCAGTTTAGGCGGGACAGATAACTATGGCTACACCTTC
CDR3: CASSLGGTDNYGYTF

D: TRBD2
V: TRBV4-2
J: TRBJ2-5
size: -
DNA: TGTGCCAGCAGTCGAGATACTAGCGGGGGGGCCTTTGGCCAAGAGACCCAGTACTTC
CDR3: CASSRDTSGGAFGQETQYF

D: -
V: TRBV27
J: TRBJ1-5
size: -
DNA: TGTGCCAGCAGTTTATGGAGGGGGGACCAGCCCCAGCATTTT
CDR3: CASSLWRGDQPQHF

D: -
V: TRBV2
J: TRBJ1-5
size: few
DNA: TGTGCCAGCACCGCGCCTAGGGGGCCCCAGCATTTT
CDR3: CASTAPRGPQHF

D: TRBD1
V: TRBV13
J: TRBJ2-5
size: -
DNA: TGTGCCAGCAGCCCCCCTCCACAGGGGGCAGAGACCCAGTACTTC
CDR3: CASSPPPQGAETQYF

D: -
V: TRBV5-1
J: TRBJ1-4
size: -
DNA: TGCGCCAGCAGCTTAAGGAGCGCGGGGCGGACTAATGAAAAACTGTTTTTT
CDR3: CASSLRSAGRTNEKLFF

D: -
V: TRBV9
J: TRBJ1-3
size: -
DNA: TGTGCCAGCAGCGTAGGCGGACCTACCTCTGGAAACACCATATATTTT
CDR3: CASSVGGPTSGNTIYF

D: -
V: TRBV7-2
J: TRBJ2-1
size: -
DNA: TGTGCCAGCAGCTTAGACGGCAATGAGCAGTTCTTC
CDR3: CASSLDGNEQFF